The rows below give T cell receptor beta chains drawn from one sample of a study of T cell responses to AZD1222 COVID-19 vaccine. Measured with immunoSEQ multiplex PCR; TCRdb has only the in-frame clones, and not every one. The sample has about 160,000 clones, 90% to 95% seen once. The sample consisted of peripheral blood, taken on day 0 of AZD1222 vaccination. These receptors were obtained from an adult in good health. The CDR3 runs from the conserved cysteine through the conserved F or W. Fields, in order: clone size, V gene, J gene, D gene, CDR3 DNA, CDR3 protein. The D gene is left open where the match is weak. Clone size is given for some rows only: seen once, a few or many times, or a class if the clone is expanded.

>-|TRBV18|TRBJ1-1|-
TGTGCCAGCTCACCACTTATCCAGGGATGGACTGAAGCTTTCTTT
CASSPLIQGWTEAFF
>-|TRBV10-3|TRBJ2-7|TRBD2
TGTGCCATCAGTGAGTCAGAAGGGACTAGGAAATTC
CAISESEGTRKF
>-|TRBV4-3|TRBJ2-7|TRBD1
TGCGCCAGCAGCCCTGCTACAGGGGCCTACGAGCAGTACTTC
CASSPATGAYEQYF
>-|TRBV27|TRBJ2-7|-
TGTGCCAGCAGTTTGTTCTTAAGGGAGAAAACCTACGAGCAGTACTTC
CASSLFLREKTYEQYF
>-|TRBV29-1|TRBJ1-1|-
TGCAGCGTCCGGGGGGGAGGCACTGAAGCTTTCTTT
CSVRGGGTEAFF
>-|TRBV19|TRBJ2-3|-
TGTGCCAGTAGTATAGGGGGATCCACAGATACGCAGTATTTT
CASSIGGSTDTQYF
>-|TRBV7-2|TRBJ1-1|-
TGTGCCAGCACGGCAGGGAGACGGCAGAACACTGAAGCTTTCTTT
CASTAGRRQNTEAFF
>-|TRBV7-9|TRBJ2-1|TRBD2
TGTGCCAGCAGAAGGCTAGCGGGAGAGGGCGATGAGCAGTTCTTC
CASRRLAGEGDEQFF
>-|TRBV5-8|TRBJ1-1|-
TGTGCCAGCAGCGTGGGGCAGTGGAACACTGAAGCTTTCTTT
CASSVGQWNTEAFF
>-|TRBV19|TRBJ1-1|-
TGTGCCAGTAGTATGGGACACCTGAACACTGAAGCTTTCTTT
CASSMGHLNTEAFF
>-|TRBV9|TRBJ2-6|TRBD1
TGTGCCAGCAGCCTTAAACGGACAGGGGGCGCCGGGGCCAACGTCCTGACTTTC
CASSLKRTGGAGANVLTF
>-|TRBV6-1|TRBJ1-1|-
TGTGCCACCAGAGGGGACACTGAAGCTTTCTTT
CATRGDTEAFF
>-|TRBV7-2|TRBJ1-1|-
TGTGCCAGCAGCCGGGGGGGAGACACTGAAGCTTTCTTT
CASSRGGDTEAFF
>-|TRBV5-1|TRBJ1-4|-
TGCGCCAGCAGCTTGGTGGGGCCAGGGAGGGGAACTAATGAAAAACTGTTTTTT
CASSLVGPGRGTNEKLFF
>-|TRBV28|TRBJ1-6|TRBD1
TGTGCCAGCAGACCCGGGACAGCTAATTCACCCCTCCACTTT
CASRPGTANSPLHF
>few|TRBV7-2|TRBJ1-3|-
TGTGCCAGCAGCTTAGTAGGCAGGGCTTACGGAAACACCATATATTTT
CASSLVGRAYGNTIYF
>-|TRBV7-2|TRBJ1-2|TRBD1
TGTGCCAGCAGCCCCCAGAGACAGGGGACTAACTATGGCTACACCTTC
CASSPQRQGTNYGYTF
>-|TRBV5-6|TRBJ1-3|TRBD1
TGTGCCAGCAGCCCGGGACAGGGGTTTGGAAACACCATATATTTT
CASSPGQGFGNTIYF
>-|TRBV4-3|TRBJ2-7|-
TGCGCCAGCAGCCTCCAACGCGGATCTACCTACGAGCAGTACTTC
CASSLQRGSTYEQYF
>-|TRBV28|TRBJ1-5|-
TGTGCCAGCAGTCCCCCGGGGTATCAGCCCCAGCATTTT
CASSPPGYQPQHF
>-|TRBV19|TRBJ1-5|-
TGTGCCAGTAGTCACCGGGGGGCCCTCAATCAGCCCCAGCATTTT
CASSHRGALNQPQHF
>-|TRBV2|TRBJ2-3|TRBD2
TGTGCCAGCAGAAAAGCAGGACTAGCGGACACAGATACGCAGTATTTT
CASRKAGLADTDTQYF
>-|TRBV4-3|TRBJ2-3|-
TGCGCCAGCAGCCCGAACGACCAAACAACGACAGGTTTGACAGATACGCAGTATTTT
CASSPNDQTTTGLTDTQYF
>-|TRBV28|TRBJ2-7|TRBD1
TGTGCCAGCAGCCTTAGGACAGGGGAGGAGCAGTACTTC
CASSLRTGEEQYF
>-|TRBV7-2|TRBJ1-4|-
TGTGCCAGCAGCCTGTACGGGAGGGGGAGGGCAACTAATGAAAAACTGTTTTTT
CASSLYGRGRATNEKLFF
>-|TRBV27|TRBJ2-1|-
TGTGCCAGCAGTTTTAGGTCCTACAATGAGCAGTTCTTC
CASSFRSYNEQFF
>-|TRBV28|TRBJ2-5|TRBD1
TGTGCCAGCAGCGGACAGGGGGAGGAGACCCAGTACTTC
CASSGQGEETQYF
>-|TRBV6-5|TRBJ1-3|-
TGTGCCAGCAGCCAGGGGACAGGAAACACCATATATTTT
CASSQGTGNTIYF
>-|TRBV28|TRBJ1-1|TRBD1
TGTGCCAGCAGGAACCAGGGGGTGGTGGCTGAAGCTTTCTTT
CASRNQGVVAEAFF
>once|TRBV19|TRBJ1-1|-
TGTGCCAGTAGTATCGTGGACGGTGCGACTGAAGCTTTCTTT
CASSIVDGATEAFF
>-|TRBV29-1|TRBJ1-1|-
TGCAGCGCCGGAGGGGTGAACACTGAAGCTTTCTTT
CSAGGVNTEAFF
>-|TRBV19|TRBJ1-5|-
TGTGCCAGTAGTAATAGCGTGCATAGCAATCAGCCCCAGCATTTT
CASSNSVHSNQPQHF
>-|TRBV5-6|TRBJ1-3|-
TGTGCCAGCAGCTTGCCGGGGGCACCCGGAAACACCATATATTTT
CASSLPGAPGNTIYF
>-|TRBV24-1|TRBJ1-1|-
TGTGCCACCAGTGCGGGGACACGCACTGAAGCTTTCTTT
CATSAGTRTEAFF
>-|TRBV6-5|TRBJ2-5|TRBD1
TGTGCCAGCAGTTCAGGGGGCTCTCCACAGAAGACCCAGTACTTC
CASSSGGSPQKTQYF
>-|TRBV7-6|TRBJ1-3|-
TGTGCCAGCAGCTCCTCTGCGGGCCCCTCTGGAAACACCATATATTTT
CASSSSAGPSGNTIYF
>-|TRBV19|TRBJ1-4|-
TGTGCCACCACATCGGTACAGGCCGCAGGTGAAAAACTGTTTTTT
CATTSVQAAGEKLFF
>-|TRBV4-2|TRBJ1-5|-
TGTGCCAGCAGCCAAGAAACGTGGCAGCCCCAGCATTTT
CASSQETWQPQHF
>-|TRBV5-4|TRBJ2-3|-
TGTGCCAGCAGCCGGCGGTTGGGGGCAACCTTCAGGAGTACGCAGTATTTT
CASSRRLGATFRSTQYF
>once|TRBV4-1|TRBJ1-6|TRBD1
TGCGCCAGCTCAAGACAGGGGGCCTCCTATAATTCACCCCTCCACTTT
CASSRQGASYNSPLHF
>once|TRBV10-1|TRBJ2-1|-
TGCGCCAGCAGTGACCAGCCCTACAATGAGCAGTTCTTC
CASSDQPYNEQFF
>-|TRBV20-1|TRBJ1-2|-
TGCAGTGCTAGCACCCTCTATGGCTACACCTTC
CSASTLYGYTF
>-|TRBV5-1|TRBJ2-7|-
TGCGCCAGCAGCTTGGACCGGCGGAGGGGCGAGCAGTACTTC
CASSLDRRRGEQYF